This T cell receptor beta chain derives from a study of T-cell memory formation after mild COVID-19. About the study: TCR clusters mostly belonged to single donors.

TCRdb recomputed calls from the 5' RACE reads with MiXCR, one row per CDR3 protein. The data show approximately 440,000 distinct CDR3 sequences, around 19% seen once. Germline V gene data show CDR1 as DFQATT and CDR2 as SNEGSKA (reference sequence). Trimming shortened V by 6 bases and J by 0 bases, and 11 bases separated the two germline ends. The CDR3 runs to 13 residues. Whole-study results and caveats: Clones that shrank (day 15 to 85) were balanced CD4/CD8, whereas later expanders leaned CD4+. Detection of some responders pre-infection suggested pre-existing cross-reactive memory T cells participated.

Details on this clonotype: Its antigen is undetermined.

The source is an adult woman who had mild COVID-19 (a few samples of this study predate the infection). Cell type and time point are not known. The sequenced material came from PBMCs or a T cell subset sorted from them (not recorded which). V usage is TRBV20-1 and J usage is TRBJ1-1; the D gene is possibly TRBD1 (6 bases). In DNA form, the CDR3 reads TGCAGTGCCCGACAGGACATGAACACTGAAGCTTTCTTT. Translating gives CSARQDMNTEAFF.